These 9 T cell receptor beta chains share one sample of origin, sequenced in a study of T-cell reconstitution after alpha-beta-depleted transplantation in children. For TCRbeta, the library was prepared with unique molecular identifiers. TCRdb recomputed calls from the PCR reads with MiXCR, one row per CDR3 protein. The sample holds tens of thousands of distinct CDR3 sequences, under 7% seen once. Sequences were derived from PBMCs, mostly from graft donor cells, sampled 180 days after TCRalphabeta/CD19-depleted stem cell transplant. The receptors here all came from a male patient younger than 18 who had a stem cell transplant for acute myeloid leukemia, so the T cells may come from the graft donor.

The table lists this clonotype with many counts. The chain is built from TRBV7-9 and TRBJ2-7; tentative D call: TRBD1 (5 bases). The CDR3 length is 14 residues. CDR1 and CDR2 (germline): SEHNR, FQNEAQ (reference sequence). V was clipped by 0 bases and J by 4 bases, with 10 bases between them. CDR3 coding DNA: TGTGCCAGCAGCTTAGCCTATGGACAATACGAGCAGTACTTC. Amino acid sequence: CASSLAYGQYEQYF.

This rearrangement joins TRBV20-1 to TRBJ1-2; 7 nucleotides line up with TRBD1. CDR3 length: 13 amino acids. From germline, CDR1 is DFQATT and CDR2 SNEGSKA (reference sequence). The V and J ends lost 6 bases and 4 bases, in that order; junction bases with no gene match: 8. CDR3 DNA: TGCAGTGCCGCCCCGGGACAGATCTATGGCTACACCTTC. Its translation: CSAAPGQIYGYTF.

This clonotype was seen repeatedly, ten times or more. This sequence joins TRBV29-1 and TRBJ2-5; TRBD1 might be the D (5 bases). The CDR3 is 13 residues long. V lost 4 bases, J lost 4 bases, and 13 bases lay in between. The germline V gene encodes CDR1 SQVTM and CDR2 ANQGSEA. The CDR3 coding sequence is TGCAGCGTTGGGGAAGGGGCCGGAGAGACCCAGTACTTC. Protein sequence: CSVGEGAGETQYF.

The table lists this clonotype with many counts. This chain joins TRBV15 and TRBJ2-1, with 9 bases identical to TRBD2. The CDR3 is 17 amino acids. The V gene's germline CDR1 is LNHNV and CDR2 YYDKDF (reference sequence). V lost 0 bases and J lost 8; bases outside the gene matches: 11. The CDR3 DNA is TGTGCCACCAGCAGAGATCAATCGGCGGGAGGGTGGCATGAGCAGTTCTTC. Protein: CATSRDQSAGGWHEQFF.

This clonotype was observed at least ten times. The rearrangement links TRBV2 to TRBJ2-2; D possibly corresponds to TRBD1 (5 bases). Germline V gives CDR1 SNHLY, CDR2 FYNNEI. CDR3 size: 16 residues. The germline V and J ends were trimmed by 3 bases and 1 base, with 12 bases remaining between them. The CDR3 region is CASSERTGRNTGELFF. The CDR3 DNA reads TGTGCCAGCAGTGAGAGAACAGGCCGGAACACCGGGGAGCTGTTTTTT.

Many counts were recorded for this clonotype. CDR3 in amino acids: CASSTRGKTSDNEQFF. CDR3 sequence (DNA): TGTGCCAGCAGCACCCGGGGGAAAACTTCCGACAATGAGCAGTTCTTC. The chain is built from TRBV21-1 and TRBJ2-1; TRBD1 is taken as the D call from the table, unchecked against the DNA. TRBV21-1 is a recognized pseudogene. The CDR3 length is 16 residues.

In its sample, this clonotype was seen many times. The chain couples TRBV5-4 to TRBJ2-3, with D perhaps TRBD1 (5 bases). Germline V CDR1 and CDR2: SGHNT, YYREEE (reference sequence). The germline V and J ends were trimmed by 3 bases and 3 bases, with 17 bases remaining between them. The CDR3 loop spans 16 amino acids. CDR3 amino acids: CASSSPGKRRTDTQYF. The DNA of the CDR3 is TGTGCCAGCAGCTCACCAGGGAAAAGGCGGACAGATACGCAGTATTTT.

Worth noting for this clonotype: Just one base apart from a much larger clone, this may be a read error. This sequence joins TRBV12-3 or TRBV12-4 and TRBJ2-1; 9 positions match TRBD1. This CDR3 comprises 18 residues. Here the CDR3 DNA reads TGTACCAGCAGCTCCCTCGTTGGGACAGGGAGCTCCTACAATGAGCAGTTCTTC. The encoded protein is CTSSSLVGTGSSYNEQFF.

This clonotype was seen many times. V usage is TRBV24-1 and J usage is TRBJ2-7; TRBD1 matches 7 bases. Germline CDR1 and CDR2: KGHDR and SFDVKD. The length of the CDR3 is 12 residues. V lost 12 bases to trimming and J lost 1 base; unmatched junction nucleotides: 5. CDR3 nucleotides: TGTGCCTCCCAGGGGGTTTCCTACGAGCAGTACTTC. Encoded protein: CASQGVSYEQYF.